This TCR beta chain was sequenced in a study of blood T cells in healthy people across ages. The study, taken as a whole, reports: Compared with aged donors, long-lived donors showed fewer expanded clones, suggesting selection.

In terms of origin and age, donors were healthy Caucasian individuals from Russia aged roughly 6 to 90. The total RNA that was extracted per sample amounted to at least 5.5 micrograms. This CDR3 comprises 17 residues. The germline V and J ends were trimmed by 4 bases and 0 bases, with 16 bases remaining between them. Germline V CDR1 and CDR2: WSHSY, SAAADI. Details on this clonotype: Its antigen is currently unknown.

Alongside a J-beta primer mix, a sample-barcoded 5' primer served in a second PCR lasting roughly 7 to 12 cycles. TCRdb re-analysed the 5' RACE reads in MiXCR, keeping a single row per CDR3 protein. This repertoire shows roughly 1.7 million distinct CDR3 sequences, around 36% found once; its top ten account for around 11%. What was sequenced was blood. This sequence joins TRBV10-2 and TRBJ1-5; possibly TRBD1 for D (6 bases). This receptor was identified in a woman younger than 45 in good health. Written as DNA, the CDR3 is TGCGCCAGCAGTGGGGCAGGGGAGTTCTATAGCAATCAGCCCCAGCATTTT. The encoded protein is CASSGAGEFYSNQPQHF.